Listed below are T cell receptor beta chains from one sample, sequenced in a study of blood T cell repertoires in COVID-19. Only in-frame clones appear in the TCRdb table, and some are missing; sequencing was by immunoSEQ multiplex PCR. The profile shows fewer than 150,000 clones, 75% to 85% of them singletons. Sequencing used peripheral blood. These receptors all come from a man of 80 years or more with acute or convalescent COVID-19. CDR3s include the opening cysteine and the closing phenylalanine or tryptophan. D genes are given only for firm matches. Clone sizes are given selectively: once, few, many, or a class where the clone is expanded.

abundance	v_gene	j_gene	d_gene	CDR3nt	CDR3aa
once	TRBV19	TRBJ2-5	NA	TGTGCCAGTACCTCCGGGACAAACAAAGAGACCCAGTACTTC	CASTSGTNKETQYF
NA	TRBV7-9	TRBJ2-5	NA	TGTGCCAGCAGCTTAGAAGCGAGGGAGACCCAGTACTTC	CASSLEARETQYF
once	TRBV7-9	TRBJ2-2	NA	TGTGCCAGCAGTCGACAATTCACCGGGACAACGAACACCGGGGAGCTGTTTTTT	CASSRQFTGTTNTGELFF
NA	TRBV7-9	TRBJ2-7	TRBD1	TGTGCCAGCACAGGACCCGGGACAGGGGGATACTACGAGCAGTACTTC	CASTGPGTGGYYEQYF
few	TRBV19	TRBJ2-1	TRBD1	TGTGCCAGTACCGACAGGGGCGAGCAGTTCTTC	CASTDRGEQFF
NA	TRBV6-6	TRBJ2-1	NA	TGTGCCAGCAGTAGTTCCGGGGTCTCCTACAATGAGCAGTTCTTC	CASSSSGVSYNEQFF
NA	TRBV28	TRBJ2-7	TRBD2	TGTGCCAGCAGTTCACTAGCGCGCTCCTACGAGCAGTACTTC	CASSSLARSYEQYF
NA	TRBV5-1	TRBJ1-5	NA	TGCGCCAGCAGCTTGAGCGGGGGGGAGCAGCCCCAGCATTTT	CASSLSGGEQPQHF
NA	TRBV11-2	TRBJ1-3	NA	TGTGCCAGCAGTTACAACCCCCGGAGCTCTGGAAACACCATATATTTT	CASSYNPRSSGNTIYF
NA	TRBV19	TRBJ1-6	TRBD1	TGTGCCAGTAGTCTCGGGACAGGGCTCACCTATAATTCACCCCTCCACTTT	CASSLGTGLTYNSPLHF
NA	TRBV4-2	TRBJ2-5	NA	TGTGCCAGCAGCCAAGAGGGGCCCCAAGAGACCCAGTACTTC	CASSQEGPQETQYF